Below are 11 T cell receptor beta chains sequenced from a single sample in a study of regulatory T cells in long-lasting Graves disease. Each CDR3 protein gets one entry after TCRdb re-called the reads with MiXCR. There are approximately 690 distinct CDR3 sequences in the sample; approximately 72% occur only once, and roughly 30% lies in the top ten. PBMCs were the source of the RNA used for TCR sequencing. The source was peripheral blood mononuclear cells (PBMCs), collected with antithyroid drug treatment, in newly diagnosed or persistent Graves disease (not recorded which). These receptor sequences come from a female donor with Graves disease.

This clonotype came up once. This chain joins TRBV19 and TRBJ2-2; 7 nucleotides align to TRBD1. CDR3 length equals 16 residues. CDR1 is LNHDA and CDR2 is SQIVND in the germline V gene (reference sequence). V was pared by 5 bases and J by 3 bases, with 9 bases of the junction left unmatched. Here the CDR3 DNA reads TGTGCCAGTAGTCCCCGGGACAGTAGATACACCGGGGAGCTGTTTTTT. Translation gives CASSPRDSRYTGELFF. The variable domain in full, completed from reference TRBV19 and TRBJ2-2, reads DGGITQSPKYLFRKEGQNVTLSCEQNLNHDAMYWYRQDPGQGLRLIYYSQIVNDFQKGDIAEGYSVSREKKESFPLTVTSAQKNPTAFYLCASSPRDSRYTGELFFGEGSRLTVL.

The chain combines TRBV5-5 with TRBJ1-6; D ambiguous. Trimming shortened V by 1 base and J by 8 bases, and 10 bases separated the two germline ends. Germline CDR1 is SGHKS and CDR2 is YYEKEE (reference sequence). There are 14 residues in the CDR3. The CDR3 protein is CASSLIRPDSPLHF. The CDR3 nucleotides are TGTGCCAGCAGCTTGATTCGGCCAGATTCACCCCTCCACTTT.

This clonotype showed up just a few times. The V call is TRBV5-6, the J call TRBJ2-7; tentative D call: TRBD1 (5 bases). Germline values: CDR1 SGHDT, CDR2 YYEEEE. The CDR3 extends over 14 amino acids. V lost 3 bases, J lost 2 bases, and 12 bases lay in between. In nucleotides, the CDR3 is TGTGCCAGCAGCTCCCCGACAGCCCCCTACGAGCAGTACTTC. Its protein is CASSSPTAPYEQYF.

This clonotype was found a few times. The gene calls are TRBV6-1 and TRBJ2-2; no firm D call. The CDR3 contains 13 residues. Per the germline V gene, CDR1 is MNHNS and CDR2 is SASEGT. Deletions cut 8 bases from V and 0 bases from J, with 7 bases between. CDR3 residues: CASHSPNTGELFF. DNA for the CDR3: TGTGCCAGCCATTCGCCGAACACCGGGGAGCTGTTTTTT.

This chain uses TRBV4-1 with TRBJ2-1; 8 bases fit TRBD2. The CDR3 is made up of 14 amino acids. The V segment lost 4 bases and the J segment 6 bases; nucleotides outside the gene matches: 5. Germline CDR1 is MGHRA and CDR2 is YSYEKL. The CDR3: CASSREGLVNEQFF. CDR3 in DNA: TGCGCCAGCAGCCGAGAGGGACTAGTCAATGAGCAGTTCTTC.

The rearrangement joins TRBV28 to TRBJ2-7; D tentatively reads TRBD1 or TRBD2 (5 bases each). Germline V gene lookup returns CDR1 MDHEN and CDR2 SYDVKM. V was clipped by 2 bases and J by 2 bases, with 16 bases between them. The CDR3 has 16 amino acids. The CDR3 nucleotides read TGTGCCAGCAGTTTAGCCGGGACCGTACTACCCTACGAGCAGTACTTC. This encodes CASSLAGTVLPYEQYF.

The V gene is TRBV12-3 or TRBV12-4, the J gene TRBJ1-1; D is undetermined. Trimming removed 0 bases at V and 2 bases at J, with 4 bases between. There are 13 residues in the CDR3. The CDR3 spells CASSLAANTEAFF. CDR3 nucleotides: TGTGCCAGCAGTTTAGCGGCAAACACTGAAGCTTTCTTT.

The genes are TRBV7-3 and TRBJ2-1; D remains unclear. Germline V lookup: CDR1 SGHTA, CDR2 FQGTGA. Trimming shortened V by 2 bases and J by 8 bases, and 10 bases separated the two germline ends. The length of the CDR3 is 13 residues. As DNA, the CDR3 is TGTGCCAGCAGCTTACACCAGAACGATGAGCAGTTCTTC. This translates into CASSLHQNDEQFF.

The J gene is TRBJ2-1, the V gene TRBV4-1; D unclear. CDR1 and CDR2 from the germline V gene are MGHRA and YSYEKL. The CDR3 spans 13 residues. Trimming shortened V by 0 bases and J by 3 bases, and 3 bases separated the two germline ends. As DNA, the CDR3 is TGCGCCAGCAGCCAAGACTTCTACAATGAGCAGTTCTTC. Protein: CASSQDFYNEQFF.

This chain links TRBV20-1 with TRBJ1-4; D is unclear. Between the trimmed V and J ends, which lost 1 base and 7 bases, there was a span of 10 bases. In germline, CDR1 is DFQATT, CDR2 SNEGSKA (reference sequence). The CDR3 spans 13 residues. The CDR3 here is CSARGGVGEKLFF. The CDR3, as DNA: TGCAGTGCTAGAGGCGGGGTTGGTGAAAAACTGTTTTTT.

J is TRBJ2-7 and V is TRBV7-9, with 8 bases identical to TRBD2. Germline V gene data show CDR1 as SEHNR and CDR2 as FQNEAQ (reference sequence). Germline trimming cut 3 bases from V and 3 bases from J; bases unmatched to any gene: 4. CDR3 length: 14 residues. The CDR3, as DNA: TGTGCCAGCAGCTTCAGTAGCGGGAACTACGAGCAGTACTTC. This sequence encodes CASSFSSGNYEQYF.